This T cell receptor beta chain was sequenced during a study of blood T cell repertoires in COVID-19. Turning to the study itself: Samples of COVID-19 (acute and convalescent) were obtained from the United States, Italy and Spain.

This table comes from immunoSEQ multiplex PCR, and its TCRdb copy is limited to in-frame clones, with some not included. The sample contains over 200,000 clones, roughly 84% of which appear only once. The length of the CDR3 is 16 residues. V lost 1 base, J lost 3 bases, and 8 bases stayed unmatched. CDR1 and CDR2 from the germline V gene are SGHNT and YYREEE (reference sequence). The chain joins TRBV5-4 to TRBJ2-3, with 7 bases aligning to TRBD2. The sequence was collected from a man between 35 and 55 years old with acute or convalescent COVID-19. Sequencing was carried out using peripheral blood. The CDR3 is CASSLSWAGETDTQYF. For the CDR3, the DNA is TGTGCCAGCAGCTTGTCATGGGCGGGAGAGACAGATACGCAGTATTTT. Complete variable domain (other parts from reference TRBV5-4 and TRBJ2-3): ETGVTQSPTHLIKTRGQQVTLRCSSQSGHNTVSWYQQALGQGPQFIFQYYREEENGRGNFPPRFSGLQFPNYSSELNVNALELDDSALYLCASSLSWAGETDTQYFGPGTRLTVL.